This T cell receptor beta chain derives from a study of OX40 agonist ivuxolimab in advanced cancers. Trimming removed 6 bases from V and 4 bases from J, with 16 bases in between. The CDR3 consists of 15 residues. The germline V gene encodes CDR1 MDHEN and CDR2 SYDVKM. TCRdb keeps only in-frame clones here, not all; method: immunoSEQ multiplex PCR. The data contain tens of thousands of clones, 88% of them singletons. V usage is TRBV28 and J usage is TRBJ1-5; D may be TRBD1 (5 bases). The sample in question was CD4+ or CD8+ T cells sorted from blood, obtained in a trial of the OX40 agonist ivuxolimab. This TCR was recovered from an adult with an advanced solid tumor such as melanoma, head and neck, liver or kidney cancer. The CDR3 region has the DNA TGTGCCAGCAGGCTCGAGGGACTCCATAATCAGCCCCAGCATTTT. Amino acid sequence: CASRLEGLHNQPQHF.